Following are 21 T cell receptor beta chains from one sample sequenced in a study of technical replicates of blood from a few donors. The table came from immunoSEQ multiplex PCR; TCRdb's copy has only in-frame clones and leaves some out. The sample yields tens of thousands of clones, 96% seen once. The sample taken for sequencing was T cells isolated from PBMCs. The receptors were gathered from a human donor in good health.

This chain joins TRBV7-8 and TRBJ2-1; 9 bases are a match to TRBD1. V shed 5 bases and J 6 bases; nucleotides not matched to a gene: 5. Germline V gene lookup returns CDR1 SGHVS and CDR2 FQNEAQ. This CDR3 spans 14 amino acids. The CDR3, as DNA: TGTGCCAGCAGCCAACAGGGGGCGCCCAATGAGCAGTTCTTC. It translates to CASSQQGAPNEQFF.

The chain is built from TRBV28 and TRBJ1-5, with a tentative D call TRBD1 (6 bases). The CDR3 extends over 15 amino acids. The germline V and J ends were trimmed by 6 bases and 2 bases, with 14 bases remaining between them. CDR1 is MDHEN and CDR2 is SYDVKM in the germline V gene. The CDR3 nucleotides read TGTGCCAGCAGCCGGGACATTGGAGGCAATCAGCCCCAGCATTTT. Translation: CASSRDIGGNQPQHF.

This clone was detected only once. The rearrangement uses TRBV27 and TRBJ2-1; 8 bases agree with TRBD2. CDR3 length equals 14 residues. Trimming cost V 6 bases and J 4 bases; bases outside gene matches: 5. The germline V gene encodes CDR1 MNHEY and CDR2 SMNVEV (reference sequence). CDR3 DNA: TGTGCCAGCAGAATAGCGGGATTATACAATGAGCAGTTCTTC. Translated, it gives CASRIAGLYNEQFF.

The V gene is TRBV30, the J gene TRBJ2-5, with D unresolved. The CDR3 loop spans 13 amino acids. CDR1 and CDR2 (germline): GTSNPN, SVGIG (reference sequence). V lost 2 bases and J 3 bases, leaving 10 bases between the germline ends. CDR3 nucleotides: TGTGCCTGGAGTCCCCCCGGAGAAGAGACCCAGTACTTC. Residues: CAWSPPGEETQYF.

CDR3 coding DNA: TGCAGCGTAGAGGGCCTACAAGAGACCCAGTACTTC. Its translation: CSVEGLQETQYF. The chain is built from TRBV29-1 and TRBJ2-5; TRBD2 might be the D (5 bases). The CDR3 spans 12 residues. The V gene lost 6 bases and the J gene lost 2 bases, with 10 bases spanning the gap. Germline V CDR1 and CDR2: SQVTM, ANQGSEA.

V and J are TRBV7-2 and TRBJ1-4, with 8 bases lining up with TRBD1. Germline V gives CDR1 SGHTA, CDR2 FQGNSA. V lost 1 base, J lost 9 bases, and 7 bases stayed unmatched. The CDR3 is 15 amino acids. The CDR3 nucleotides read TGTGCCAGCAGCTTAGAACCAGGGGGCGCAAAAAAACTGTTTTTT. Protein product: CASSLEPGGAKKLFF.

This rearrangement joins TRBV9 to TRBJ1-2; tentative D call: TRBD1 (5 bases). The CDR3 is 15 amino acids. Trimming removed 3 bases from V and 6 bases from J, with 18 bases in between. Looked up from germline, CDR1 is SGDLS and CDR2 is YYNGEE. CDR3 nucleotide sequence: TGTGCCAGCAGCGCCGAGGTACAGGTGGGCGATGGCTACACCTTC. Protein sequence: CASSAEVQVGDGYTF.

V is TRBV29-1 and J is TRBJ2-5; 9 positions agree with TRBD1. The better agreement between TRBJ2-7 and the DNA end casts doubt on the J call. CDR1 and CDR2 from the germline V gene are SQVTM and ANQGSEA. This CDR3 is 15 amino acids long. The CDR3 loop is CSVEEFRTGASEQYF. The CDR3 region has the DNA TGCAGCGTTGAAGAGTTTCGGACAGGGGCGTCCGAGCAGTACTTC.

This chain links TRBV7-2 with TRBJ1-2; D is unresolved. In germline, CDR1 is SGHTA, CDR2 FQGNSA. V was shortened by 2 bases and J by 2 bases, with 15 bases between the two germline ends. This CDR3 has 16 residues. This CDR3 is CASSLKGRERNYGYTF. CDR3 DNA sequence: TGTGCCAGCAGCTTAAAGGGCCGGGAGAGAAACTATGGCTACACCTTC.

The chain links TRBV18 to TRBJ2-1; 13 positions agree with TRBD2. J lost 6 bases, V lost 3 bases, and 14 bases had no gene match. Germline lookup yields CDR1 KGHSH and CDR2 LQKENI. This CDR3 is 19 amino acids long. This CDR3 reads CASSPVDGWTSGSSNEQFF. CDR3 DNA sequence: TGTGCCAGCTCACCGGTGGATGGGTGGACTAGCGGGAGCAGCAATGAGCAGTTCTTC.

This chain joins TRBV20-1 and TRBJ2-7; D is perhaps TRBD1 (5 bases). V dropped 2 bases and J dropped 7 bases, with 9 bases sitting between them. Germline assignment: CDR1 DFQATT and CDR2 SNEGSKA (reference sequence). The CDR3 covers 11 residues. This chain's CDR3 is CSARMGREQYF. In nucleotides, the CDR3 is TGCAGTGCTAGAATGGGGCGGGAGCAGTACTTC.

The table lists this clone with a few counts. Written as DNA, the CDR3 is TGTGCCAGTAGGGCGGATATCTATGGCTACACCTTC. It translates to CASRADIYGYTF. The genes are TRBV19 and TRBJ1-2, with D hard to call. V dropped 6 bases and J dropped 4 bases, with 9 bases sitting between them. This CDR3 is 12 amino acids long. Per the germline V gene, CDR1 is LNHDA and CDR2 is SQIVND (reference sequence).

V and J are TRBV19 and TRBJ1-5; D not certain. V lost 9 bases to trimming and J lost 4 bases, with 13 bases between them. The CDR3 consists of 13 residues. Germline values: CDR1 LNHDA, CDR2 SQIVND (reference sequence). CDR3 sequence reads: CASKVPGNQPQHF. DNA of the CDR3: TGTGCCAGCAAGGTCCCAGGTAATCAGCCCCAGCATTTT.

V and J are TRBV5-5 and TRBJ1-1; perhaps TRBD1 as D (5 bases). The CDR3 contains 14 residues. Germline values: CDR1 SGHKS, CDR2 YYEKEE (reference sequence). Trimming took off 0 bases at V and 3 bases at J, with 9 bases between the two ends. CDR3 in amino acids: CASSLEGEDTEAFF. CDR3 in DNA: TGTGCCAGCAGCTTGGAAGGGGAGGACACTGAAGCTTTCTTT.

The chain combines TRBV5-1 with TRBJ2-4; 7 positions agree with TRBD1. The CDR3 runs to 16 residues. Germline CDR1 reads SGHRS; CDR2 reads YFSETQ. The ends lost 4 bases at V and 9 bases at J; junction bases unmatched: 16. The CDR3 coding sequence is TGCGCCAGCAGCCCTAACCTCCCGGGACAGAGGACCATTCAGTACTTC. Translating it yields CASSPNLPGQRTIQYF.

The chain uses TRBV28 and TRBJ2-1; D might be TRBD2 (6 bases). Germline CDR1 reads MDHEN; CDR2 reads SYDVKM. The length of the CDR3 is 15 residues. The V and J ends lost 8 bases and 0 bases respectively, with 14 bases between them. The CDR3 protein is CASSSSVNSYNEQFF. In DNA, the CDR3 is TGTGCCAGCTCGTCTAGCGTCAACTCCTACAATGAGCAGTTCTTC.

The chain carries TRBV7-9 and TRBJ2-5; 8 bases map to TRBD1. The CDR3 is 16 residues long. From germline, CDR1 is SEHNR and CDR2 FQNEAQ (reference sequence). V gave up 4 bases and J gave up 6 bases; unmatched junction bases: 13. CDR3 sequence (DNA): TGTGCCAGCAGCTCGCCGGGGCCACAGGGGGGACAGACCCAGTACTTC. Translating it yields CASSSPGPQGGQTQYF.

DNA of the CDR3: TGTGCCAGCAGCCGGGACACCTATCAGCCCCAGCATTTT. Translating it yields CASSRDTYQPQHF. This sequence joins TRBV6-5 and TRBJ1-5; weak D call: TRBD1 (6 bases). Germline V gene sequence: CDR1 MNHEY, CDR2 SVGAGI. This CDR3 contains 13 residues. Deletions cut 6 bases from V and 5 bases from J, with 11 bases between.

The rearrangement links TRBV4-2 to TRBJ1-1, with 7 bases aligning to TRBD1. CDR3 length equals 18 residues. The germline CDR1 and CDR2 sequences are LGHNA and YNFKEQ. J gave up 0 bases and V 0 bases, and 10 bases lay outside the gene matches. CDR3 region: CASSQDLWAQGLNTEAFF. CDR3 coding DNA: TGTGCCAGCAGCCAAGATCTGTGGGCACAGGGGCTGAACACTGAAGCTTTCTTT.

The chain has TRBV27 and TRBJ2-2; tentatively, D is TRBD1 (5 bases). Trimming stripped 5 bases from V and 5 bases from J, with 12 bases between. The CDR3 spans 14 residues. Looked up from germline, CDR1 is MNHEY and CDR2 is SMNVEV (reference sequence). CDR3 sequence: CASSNLAGTGELFF. CDR3 nucleotide sequence: TGTGCCAGCAGTAACCTCGCAGGGACCGGGGAGCTGTTTTTT.

J is TRBJ2-7 and V is TRBV18, with 7 positions matching TRBD2. V lost 6 bases to trimming and J lost 3 bases; unmatched junction nucleotides: 11. There are 15 residues in the CDR3. Germline CDR1 is KGHSH and CDR2 is LQKENI. CDR3 sequence: CASSPGGGEYYEQYF. The CDR3 region has the DNA TGTGCCAGCTCCCCCGGTGGGGGGGAGTACTACGAGCAGTACTTC.